This TCR beta chain was found in a study of OX40 agonist ivuxolimab in advanced cancers. TCRdb's copy holds only in-frame clones and misses some; the assay was immunoSEQ multiplex PCR. The profile shows 95,000 to 100,000 clones, just under 85% of them singletons. The V and J ends lost 6 bases and 3 bases respectively, with 12 bases between them. Per the germline V gene, CDR1 is MDHEN and CDR2 is SYDVKM. CDR3 length: 14 amino acids. This TCR derives from an adult with an advanced solid tumor such as melanoma, head and neck, liver or kidney cancer. V is TRBV28 and J is TRBJ1-5; D perhaps matches TRBD1 (5 bases). This specimen consisted of CD4+ or CD8+ T cells sorted from blood, obtained in a trial of the OX40 agonist ivuxolimab. The CDR3 DNA is TGTGCCAGCAGCCAAACAGGTGTCAATCAGCCCCAGCATTTT. This codes for CASSQTGVNQPQHF. The entire variable domain, with the rest obtained from reference TRBV28 and TRBJ1-5, is as follows: DVKVTQSSRYLVKRTGEKVFLECVQDMDHENMFWYRQDPGLGLRLIYFSYDVKMKEKGDIPEGYSVSREKKERFSLILESASTNQTSMYLCASSQTGVNQPQHFGDGTRLSIL.